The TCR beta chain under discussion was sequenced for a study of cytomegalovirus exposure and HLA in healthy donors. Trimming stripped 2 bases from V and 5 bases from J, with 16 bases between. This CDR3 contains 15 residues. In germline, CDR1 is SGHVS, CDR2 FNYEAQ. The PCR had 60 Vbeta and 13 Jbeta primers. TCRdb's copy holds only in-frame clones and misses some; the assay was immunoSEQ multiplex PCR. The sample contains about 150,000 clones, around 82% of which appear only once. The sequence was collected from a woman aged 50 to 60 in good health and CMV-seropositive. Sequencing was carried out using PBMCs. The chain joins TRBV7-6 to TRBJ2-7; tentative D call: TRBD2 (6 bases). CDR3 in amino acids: CASSLRQGGINEQYF. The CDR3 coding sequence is TGTGCCAGCAGCTTAAGGCAGGGAGGAATCAACGAGCAGTACTTC.